Listed below are T cell receptor beta chains from one sample, sequenced in a study of shared clonotypes between healthy human individuals. The protocol was immunoSEQ multiplex PCR, while the TCRdb copy is restricted to in-frame clones and leaves out a portion. In the table there are about 1 million clones, about 70% of which are singletons. Sequencing was performed on memory CD4+ T cells sorted from blood. These receptors were obtained from a man younger than 35 in good health. Both conserved end residues are part of each CDR3. D genes are given only for firm matches. Expanded clones are given a class, and other clones once, few, many or no size at all.

. | TRBJ2-7 | few | TRBV18 | TGTGCCAGCTCACCCGCGGGCTACGAGCAGTACTTC | CASSPAGYEQYF
TRBD2 | TRBJ2-1 | . | TRBV4-3 | TGCGCCAGCAGCCCAGGGGCGGGAGGGAGCTCCTACAATGAGCAGTTCTTC | CASSPGAGGSSYNEQFF
. | TRBJ2-1 | . | TRBV5-1 | TGCGCCAGCCGTGACCCTGGGGACATCGAGCAGTTCTTC | CASRDPGDIEQFF
. | TRBJ1-4 | . | TRBV6-1 | TGTGCCAGCAGTGACCTGGTCTTCGGGTTTTTT | CASSDLVFGFF
. | TRBJ1-1 | few | TRBV7-9 | TGTGCCAGCAGCTCGTCCGGGTGGAGCACTGAAGCTTTCTTT | CASSSSGWSTEAFF
. | TRBJ2-1 | . | TRBV10-3 | TGTGCCATCAGTGAAGGACAGTCCTACAATGAGCAGTTCTTC | CAISEGQSYNEQFF
. | TRBJ2-6 | . | TRBV6-5 | TGTGCCAGCAGTTACGGGTCCGGGGCCAACGTCCTGACTTTC | CASSYGSGANVLTF
. | TRBJ2-6 | few | TRBV28 | TGTGCCAGCAGTTTACACTCTGGGGCCAACGTCCTGACTTTC | CASSLHSGANVLTF
. | TRBJ1-6 | . | TRBV19 | TGTGCCAGTAGTCCCCAGGACAGTCTCTATAATTCACCCCTCCACTTT | CASSPQDSLYNSPLHF
TRBD2 | TRBJ2-5 | . | TRBV5-1 | TGCGCCAGCAGCTTGGGAGATCGAGCGGGAGGGCAAGAGACCCAGTACTTC | CASSLGDRAGGQETQYF
. | TRBJ1-1 | few | TRBV6-1 | TGTGCCAGCAGTGAAGGTCCTGTGAACACTGAAGCTTTCTTT | CASSEGPVNTEAFF
. | TRBJ1-6 | . | TRBV6-6 | TGTGCCAGCAGTGGTGGACAAGCCCTCCACTTT | CASSGGQALHF
TRBD1 | TRBJ2-7 | . | TRBV7-2 | TGTGCCAGCAGCTTAGGACAGGGTACCTACGAGCAGTACTTC | CASSLGQGTYEQYF
TRBD2 | TRBJ2-5 | many | TRBV29-1 | TGCAGCGTTTCCCCGGGACTAGCAGGAGAGACCCAGTACTTC | CSVSPGLAGETQYF
TRBD1 | TRBJ1-1 | . | TRBV28 | TGTGCCAGCAGTGGACAGGGTGTAGGCACTGAAGCTTTCTTT | CASSGQGVGTEAFF
TRBD1 | TRBJ2-5 | . | TRBV2 | TGTGCCAGCAAAGGGACAGGGATAGAGACCCAGTACTTC | CASKGTGIETQYF
. | TRBJ1-5 | few | TRBV5-1 | TGCGCCAGCAGCTTGGAAGGGGGAATGCGGCAGCCCCAGCATTTT | CASSLEGGMRQPQHF
. | TRBJ1-3 | . | TRBV6-1 | TGTGCCAGCAGTGTGCACCGAAACACCATATATTTT | CASSVHRNTIYF
. | TRBJ1-1 | . | TRBV18 | TGTGCCAGCTCACCACCGGGCGTGAACACTGAAGCTTTCTTT | CASSPPGVNTEAFF
. | TRBJ2-1 | . | TRBV6-1 | TGTGCCAGCCTAGAGGACAGCTTACATGAGCAGTTCTTC | CASLEDSLHEQFF
. | TRBJ2-2 | . | TRBV18 | TGTGCCAGCTCACCACCGGGCCGGGACCGAAACACCGGGGAGCTGTTTTTT | CASSPPGRDRNTGELFF
. | TRBJ2-5 | . | TRBV7-3 | TGTGCCAGCAGCTATCGGACAGAAGAGACCCAGTACTTC | CASSYRTEETQYF
. | TRBJ2-1 | . | TRBV7-6 | TGTGCCAGCAGCCGGGACTCAAGCTCCTACAATGAGCAGTTCTTC | CASSRDSSSYNEQFF
. | TRBJ2-5 | . | TRBV28 | TGTGCCAGCAGGACGTACACGTACCAAGAGACCCAGTACTTC | CASRTYTYQETQYF